The source of this T cell receptor beta chain is a study of cytomegalovirus exposure and HLA in healthy donors. As for the study in general: Membership in the Caucasian-associated ancestry cluster was found for around 81% of roughly 400 genotyped donors.

On this clone: Its target is unknown.

Study-level results: In a later analysis, TCR beta V- and J-gene trimming was associated with a missense DCLRE1C variant. Reported performance of the classifier showed diagnosis of cytomegalovirus status with high specificity and sensitivity.

The PCR ran on 60 Vbeta and 13 Jbeta primers. Assay used: immunoSEQ multiplex PCR; TCRdb lists only in-frame clones, some missing. This sample carries 35,000 to 45,000 clones, roughly four fifths of them seen once, and the ten largest clones take roughly 8.8%. This TCR came from a woman aged 35 to 49 in good health and CMV-seronegative. What was sequenced was PBMCs.

CDR3 in amino acids: CASSVAAGYNEKLFF. CDR3 in DNA: TGTGCCAGCAGCGTAGCTGCAGGCTATAATGAAAAACTGTTTTTT. The genes are TRBV9 and TRBJ1-4, with D unresolved. V was trimmed by 0 bases and J by 4 bases, leaving 10 bases between them. The CDR3 runs to 15 residues. In germline, CDR1 is SGDLS, CDR2 YYNGEE.